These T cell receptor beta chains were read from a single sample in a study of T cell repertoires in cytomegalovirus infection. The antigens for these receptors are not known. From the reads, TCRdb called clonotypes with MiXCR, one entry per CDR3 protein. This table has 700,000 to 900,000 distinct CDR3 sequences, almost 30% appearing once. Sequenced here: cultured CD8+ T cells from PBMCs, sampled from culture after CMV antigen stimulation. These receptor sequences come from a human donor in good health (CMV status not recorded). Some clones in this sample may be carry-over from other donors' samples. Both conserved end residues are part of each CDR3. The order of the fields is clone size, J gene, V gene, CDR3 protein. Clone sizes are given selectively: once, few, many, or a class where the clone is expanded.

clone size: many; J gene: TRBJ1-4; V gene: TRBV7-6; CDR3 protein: CAVGTEKLFF
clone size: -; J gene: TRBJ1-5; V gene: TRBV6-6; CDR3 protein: CASGTGGPYSNQPQHF
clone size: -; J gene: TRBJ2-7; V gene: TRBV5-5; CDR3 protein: CASGLRTFYEQYF
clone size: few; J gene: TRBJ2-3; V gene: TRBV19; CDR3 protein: CASSMRGSTDTQYF
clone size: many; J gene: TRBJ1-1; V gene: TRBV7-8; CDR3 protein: CASSLKGARMNTEAFF
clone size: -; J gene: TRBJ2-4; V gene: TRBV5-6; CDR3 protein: CASSPGEELAKNIQYF
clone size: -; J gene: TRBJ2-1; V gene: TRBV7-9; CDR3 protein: CTSSLEGYLYNEQFF
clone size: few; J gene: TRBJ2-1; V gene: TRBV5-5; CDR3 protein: CASSLRLSSSYNEQFF
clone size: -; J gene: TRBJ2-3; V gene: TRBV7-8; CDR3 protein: CASMGPNTDTQYF
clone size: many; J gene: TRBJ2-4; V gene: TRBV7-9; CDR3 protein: CASESGGTVENIQYF
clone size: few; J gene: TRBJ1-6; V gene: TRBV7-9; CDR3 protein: CASSLSGGEDSPLHF
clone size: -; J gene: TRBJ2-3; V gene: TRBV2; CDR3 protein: CASSEAGIISTDTQYF
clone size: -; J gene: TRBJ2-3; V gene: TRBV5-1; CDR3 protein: CASSLVSPGDTQYF
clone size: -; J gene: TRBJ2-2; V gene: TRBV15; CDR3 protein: CATSFRTGGFETGELFF
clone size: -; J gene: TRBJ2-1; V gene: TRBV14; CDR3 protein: CASSQADSYNEQFF
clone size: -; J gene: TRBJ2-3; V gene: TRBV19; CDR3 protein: CASSIDRYFSSTDTQYF
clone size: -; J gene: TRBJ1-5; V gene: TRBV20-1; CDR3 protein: CSAPHTGPPRDQPQHF
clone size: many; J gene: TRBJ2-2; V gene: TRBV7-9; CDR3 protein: CASSLVGGTGELFF
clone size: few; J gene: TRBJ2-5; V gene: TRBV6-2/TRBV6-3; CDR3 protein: CASIPGPRETQYF
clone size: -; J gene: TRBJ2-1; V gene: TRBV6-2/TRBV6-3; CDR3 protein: CASSSGKSNFWVQFF
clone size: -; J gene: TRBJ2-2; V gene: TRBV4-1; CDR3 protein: CASSQDLLAGVGGELFF
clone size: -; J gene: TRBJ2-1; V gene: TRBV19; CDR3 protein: CASSITGWNEQFF
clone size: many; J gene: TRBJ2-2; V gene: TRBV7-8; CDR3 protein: CASSYGTLNTGELFF
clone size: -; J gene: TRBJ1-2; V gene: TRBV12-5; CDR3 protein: CASGSPDRGFGYTF
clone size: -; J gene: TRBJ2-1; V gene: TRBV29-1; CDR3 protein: CSVGTGTSAYNEQFF
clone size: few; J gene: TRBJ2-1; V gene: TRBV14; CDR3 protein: CASSLPLGESSYNEQFF